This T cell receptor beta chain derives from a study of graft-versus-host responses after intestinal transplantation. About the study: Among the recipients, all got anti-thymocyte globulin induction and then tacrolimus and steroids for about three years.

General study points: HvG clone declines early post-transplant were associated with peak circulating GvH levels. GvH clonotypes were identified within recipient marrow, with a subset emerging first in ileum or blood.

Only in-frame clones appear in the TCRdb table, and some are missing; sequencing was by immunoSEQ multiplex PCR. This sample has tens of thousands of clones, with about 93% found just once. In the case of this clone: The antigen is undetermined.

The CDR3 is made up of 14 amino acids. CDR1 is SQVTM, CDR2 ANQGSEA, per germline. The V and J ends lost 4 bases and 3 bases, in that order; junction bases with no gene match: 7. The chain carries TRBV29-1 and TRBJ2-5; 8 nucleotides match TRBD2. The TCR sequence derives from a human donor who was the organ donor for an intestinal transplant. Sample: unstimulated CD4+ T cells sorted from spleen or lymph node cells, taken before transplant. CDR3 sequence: CSVGPSGFKETQYF. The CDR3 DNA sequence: TGCAGCGTTGGCCCTAGCGGGTTCAAAGAGACCCAGTACTTC.